One TCR beta chain is described in this entry. The record originates from a study of blood T cell repertoires in COVID-19. Across the whole study: PBMCs, B-cell-depleted T cells, or T cells were the source of the cDNA or gDNA that made up the material.

There are 15 residues in the CDR3. The germline gives CDR1 SGHAT, CDR2 FQNNGV. With 2 bases clipped from V and 3 bases from J, the junction kept 3 bases outside the gene matches. The table came from immunoSEQ multiplex PCR; TCRdb's copy has only in-frame clones and leaves some out. The repertoire has under 150,000 clones, 90% of them found once; the top ten carry 1.5% to 2%. This TCR was sampled from a human donor with active COVID-19. The donor label of this sample is uncertain. The V call is TRBV11-2, the J call TRBJ1-1; 10 nucleotides line up with TRBD1. The sample taken for sequencing was peripheral blood. This CDR3 is CASSLRTGGYTEAFF. DNA for the CDR3: TGTGCCAGCAGCTTACGGACAGGGGGGTACACTGAAGCTTTCTTT. The whole variable domain, remainder taken from reference TRBV11-2 and TRBJ1-1, is EAGVAQSPRYKIIEKRQSVAFWCNPISGHATLYWYQQILGQGPKLLIQFQNNGVVDDSQLPKDRFSAERLKGVDSTLKIQPAKLEDSAVYLCASSLRTGGYTEAFFGQGTRLTVV.